One and the same sample provided the 14 T cell receptor beta chains below, sequenced in a study of cytomegalovirus exposure and HLA in healthy donors. This table comes from immunoSEQ multiplex PCR, and its TCRdb copy is limited to in-frame clones, with some not included. The sample lists 120,000 to 150,000 clones; about 91% were seen once. Sequences were obtained from PBMCs. The receptor set was obtained from a man aged 18 to 30 in good health and CMV-seropositive.

This clone turned up a few times. The chain links TRBV6-1 to TRBJ1-6; D remains ambiguous. The V end was cut by 8 bases, the J end by 6 bases, with 11 bases between. Looked up from germline, CDR1 is MNHNS and CDR2 is SASEGT. The CDR3 runs to 13 residues. CDR3 sequence: CASSAEINSPLHF. The CDR3 nucleotides are TGTGCCAGCTCTGCCGAGATTAATTCACCCCTCCACTTT.

This clone was found a few times. The chain has TRBV19 and TRBJ1-2; D possibly corresponds to TRBD1 (6 bases). CDR1 and CDR2 from the germline V gene are LNHDA and SQIVND (reference sequence). The CDR3 length is 17 residues. The V gene lost 3 bases and the J gene lost 2 bases, with 19 bases spanning the gap. CDR3 nucleotides: TGTGCCAGTAGTATCCTACAGGGACAAGGGGAGAACTATGGCTACACCTTC. The encoded protein is CASSILQGQGENYGYTF.

The chain combines TRBV25-1 with TRBJ1-4; D is unresolved. Deletions cut 3 bases from V and 0 bases from J, with 8 bases between. The CDR3 length is 15 residues. CDR1 MGHDK and CDR2 SYGVNS come from the germline V gene. DNA for the CDR3: TGTGCCAGCAGTGATGTCTTAGCAACTAATGAAAAACTGTTTTTT. It is translated as CASSDVLATNEKLFF. The full variable domain, rest sourced from reference TRBV25-1 and TRBJ1-4, is EADIYQTPRYLVIGTGKKITLECSQTMGHDKMYWYQQDPGMELHLIHYSYGVNSTEKGDLSSESTVSRIRTEHFPLTLESARPSHTSQYLCASSDVLATNEKLFFGSGTQLSVL.

The chain couples TRBV29-1 to TRBJ2-1; 7 bases are a match to TRBD2. Germline lookup yields CDR1 SQVTM and CDR2 ANQGSEA. This CDR3 is built from 15 residues. V lost 3 bases and J lost 7; bases outside the gene matches: 12. CDR3 DNA sequence: TGCAGCGTTGAGTTGCGGGAGCGAATAAGGAATGAGCAGTTCTTC. Residues: CSVELRERIRNEQFF.

This clone has a single count. The rearrangement uses TRBV5-1 and TRBJ2-7; 14 bases match TRBD2. This CDR3 has 14 residues. Germline V lookup: CDR1 SGHRS, CDR2 YFSETQ. Trimming at V came to 2 bases and at J to 9 bases, leaving 4 bases not matched to a gene. Written as DNA, the CDR3 is TGCGCCAGCAGCTTTGGGACTAGCGGGAGAGGGCAGTACTTC. Translation gives CASSFGTSGRGQYF.

The gene calls are TRBV7-2 and TRBJ2-1, with TRBD2 identical over 7 bases. Per germline, CDR1 SGHTA and CDR2 FQGNSA. J gave up 4 bases and V 3 bases, and 6 bases lay outside the gene matches. The CDR3 runs to 15 residues. The chain's CDR3 is CASSFGRGFYNEQFF. The CDR3 coding sequence is TGTGCCAGCAGCTTCGGGCGGGGGTTTTACAATGAGCAGTTCTTC.

The rearrangement joins TRBV7-8 to TRBJ2-2; D gene ambiguous. CDR1 SGHVS and CDR2 FQNEAQ come from the germline V gene. The CDR3 sequence is 12 residues long. Trimming removed 3 bases from V and 5 bases from J, with 4 bases in between. The CDR3 nucleotides read TGTGCCAGCAGCTTTCAAACCGGGGAGCTGTTTTTT. Translating it yields CASSFQTGELFF.

The genes are TRBV9 and TRBJ1-4; tentatively, D is TRBD1 (5 bases). The V gene lost 4 bases and the J gene lost 11 bases, with 18 bases spanning the gap. The CDR3 extends over 14 amino acids. The germline gives CDR1 SGDLS, CDR2 YYNGEE. CDR3 DNA: TGTGCCAGCAGCCCGGGGGTCCTTCGCGGGAAACTGTTTTTT. Translation: CASSPGVLRGKLFF.

The rearrangement uses TRBV19 and TRBJ1-1; TRBD1 agrees at 7 bases. This CDR3 has 14 amino acids. Germline loops: CDR1 LNHDA, CDR2 SQIVND (reference sequence). The ends lost 5 bases at V and 6 bases at J; junction bases unmatched: 9. Here the CDR3 reads CASSVLGGTAEAFF. In DNA form, the CDR3 reads TGTGCCAGTAGTGTACTCGGCGGGACAGCTGAAGCTTTCTTT. The full variable domain, in which reference TRBV19 and TRBJ1-1 provide the parts outside the CDR3, is DGGITQSPKYLFRKEGQNVTLSCEQNLNHDAMYWYRQDPGQGLRLIYYSQIVNDFQKGDIAEGYSVSREKKESFPLTVTSAQKNPTAFYLCASSVLGGTAEAFFGQGTRLTVV.

The chain combines TRBV14 with TRBJ2-3; 7 positions agree with TRBD1. The trim removed 4 bases at V and 3 bases at J, leaving 4 bases unmatched. From germline, CDR1 is SGHDN and CDR2 FVKESK. The CDR3 runs to 14 residues. CDR3 nucleotide sequence: TGTGCCAGCAGCCCTTACAGGGGTACAGATACGCAGTATTTT. Translated, it gives CASSPYRGTDTQYF.

The chain recombines TRBV27 with TRBJ1-5; no definite D call. In germline, CDR1 is MNHEY, CDR2 SMNVEV (reference sequence). This CDR3 contains 15 residues. V lost 8 bases, J lost 3 bases, and 17 bases lay in between. For the CDR3, the DNA is TGTGCCAGCCGTCCGGGAGATATGAACAATCAGCCCCAGCATTTT. Translation: CASRPGDMNNQPQHF.

The chain employs TRBV5-6 and TRBJ2-2; the match to TRBD2 covers 12 bases. Trimming at V came to 1 base and at J to 4 bases, leaving 11 bases not matched to a gene. The CDR3 contains 19 residues. The germline CDR1 and CDR2 sequences are SGHDT and YYEEEE. CDR3 sequence: CASSLRKLAGGTGTGELFF. The CDR3 region has the DNA TGTGCCAGCAGCTTGAGGAAACTAGCGGGGGGCACGGGCACCGGGGAGCTGTTTTTT. The variable domain in full, with the rest retrieved from reference TRBV5-6 and TRBJ2-2, is DAGVTQSPTHLIKTRGQQVTLRCSPKSGHDTVSWYQQALGQGPQFIFQYYEEEERQRGNFPDRFSGHQFPNYSSELNVNALLLGDSALYLCASSLRKLAGGTGTGELFFGEGSRLTVL.

The V call is TRBV9, the J call TRBJ1-2, with TRBD1 matching over 11 bases. The CDR3 is 15 residues long. J was trimmed by 3 bases and V by 2 bases; bases with no gene match: 3. Per germline, CDR1 SGDLS and CDR2 YYNGEE. In DNA form, the CDR3 reads TGTGCCAGCAGCGTCGGGACAGGGGGATACTATGGCTACACCTTC. Protein sequence: CASSVGTGGYYGYTF.

This chain connects TRBV11-2 to TRBJ2-1; TRBD2 matches at 8 bases. Trimming at V came to 4 bases and at J to 10 bases, leaving 3 bases not matched to a gene. There are 12 residues in the CDR3. Germline V lookup: CDR1 SGHAT, CDR2 FQNNGV. This CDR3 reads CASSSGTREQFF. The CDR3 bases are TGTGCCAGCAGCTCGGGGACTAGAGAGCAGTTCTTC.